This record covers a single T cell receptor (beta chain). This entry belongs to a study of T cells after yellow fever vaccination. The CDR3 length is 13 residues. Germline V gene data show CDR1 as LNHDA and CDR2 as SQIVND (reference sequence). V shed 6 bases and J shed 9 bases, with 16 bases lying between them. Via MiXCR, TCRdb re-called the 5' RACE reads, giving one row per CDR3 protein. Here the sample spans just under 600,000 distinct CDR3 sequences, about 13% being singletons. The chain employs TRBV19 and TRBJ2-3; perhaps TRBD2 as D (6 bases). This material consisted of PBMCs, taken on the day of the yellow fever booster vaccination. This sequence originates from a man aged 30 to 45 who received the YFV17D yellow fever vaccine. As DNA, the CDR3 is TGTGCCAGTAGGAACAACTTGGGAGGCACGCAGTATTTT. It specifies CASRNNLGGTQYF.